What follows are 2 T cell receptor beta chains derived from one specimen sequenced in a study of CDR3 diversity in severe acne (dated 2019 in TCRdb). Library method: PCR. TCRdb records Illumina HiSeq 2000 as the sequencer. In-frame beta chains were kept once TCRdb had trimmed the public reads at Q25 with fastp and called clones with MiXCR. Rows merge per CDR3 protein into single entries with the most common DNA and genes. The sample contains around 100,000 distinct CDR3 sequences, roughly half of them found a single time. 9.5% to 15% of the sample is in the top ten clones. The material sequenced was blood. The source of these receptors is a male donor with acne.

This chain connects TRBV2 to TRBJ2-3; D is uncertain. The CDR3 consists of 15 residues. Per the germline V gene, CDR1 is SNHLY and CDR2 is FYNNEI. Between the trimmed V and J ends, which lost 5 bases and 0 bases, there was a span of 12 bases. The CDR3 DNA reads TGTGCCAGCAGTACAACGCAACCCAGCACAGATACGCAGTATTTT. Encoded protein: CASSTTQPSTDTQYF. The full variable domain, in which reference TRBV2 and TRBJ2-3 provide the parts outside the CDR3, is EPEVTQTPSHQVTQMGQEVILRCVPISNHLYFYWYRQILGQKVEFLVSFYNNEISEKSEIFDDQFSVERPDGSNFTLKIRSTKLEDSAMYFCASSTTQPSTDTQYFGPGTRLTVL.

This clonotype showed up just a few times. The chain recombines TRBV10-3 with TRBJ2-3; possible D gene TRBD2, 5 bases. The CDR3 totals 17 residues. Germline V CDR1 and CDR2: ENHRY, SYGVKD. Trimming left V 4 bases short and J 2 bases short, with 19 bases between. The CDR3 reads CAISVLPEGKYTDTQYF. CDR3 DNA: TGTGCCATCAGTGTCCTCCCCGAGGGCAAGTACACAGATACGCAGTATTTT.